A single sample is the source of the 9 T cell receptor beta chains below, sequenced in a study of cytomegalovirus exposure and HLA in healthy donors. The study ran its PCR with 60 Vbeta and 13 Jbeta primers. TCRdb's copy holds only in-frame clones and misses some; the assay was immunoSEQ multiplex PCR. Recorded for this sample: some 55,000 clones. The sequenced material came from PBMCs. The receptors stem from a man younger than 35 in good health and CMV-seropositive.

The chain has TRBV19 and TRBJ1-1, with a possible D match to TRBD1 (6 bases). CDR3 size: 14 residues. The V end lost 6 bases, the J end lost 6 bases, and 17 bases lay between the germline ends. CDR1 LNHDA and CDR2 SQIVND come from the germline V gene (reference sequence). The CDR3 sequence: CASSTQGGVAEAFF. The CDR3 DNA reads TGTGCCAGTAGCACACAGGGTGGAGTGGCTGAAGCTTTCTTT.

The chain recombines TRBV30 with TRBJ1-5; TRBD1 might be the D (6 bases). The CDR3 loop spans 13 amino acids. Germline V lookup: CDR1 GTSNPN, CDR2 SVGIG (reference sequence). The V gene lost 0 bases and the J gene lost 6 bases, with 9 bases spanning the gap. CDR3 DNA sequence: TGTGCCTGGAGTGTACAGGGTGGTCAGCCCCAGCATTTT. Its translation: CAWSVQGGQPQHF.

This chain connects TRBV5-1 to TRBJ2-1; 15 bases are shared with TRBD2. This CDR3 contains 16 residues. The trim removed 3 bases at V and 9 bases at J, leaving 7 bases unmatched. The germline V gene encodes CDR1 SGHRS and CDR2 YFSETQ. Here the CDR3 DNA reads TGCGCCAGCAGCTGGACTAGCGGGAGGGCGATAGGTGAGCAGTTCTTC. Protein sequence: CASSWTSGRAIGEQFF.

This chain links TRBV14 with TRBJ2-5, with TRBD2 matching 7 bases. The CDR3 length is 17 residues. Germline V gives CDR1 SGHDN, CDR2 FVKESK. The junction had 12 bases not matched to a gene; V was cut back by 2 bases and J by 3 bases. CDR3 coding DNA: TGTGCCAGCAGCCAAATGTATGCTGGGAGGGGAGAAGAGACCCAGTACTTC. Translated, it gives CASSQMYAGRGEETQYF.

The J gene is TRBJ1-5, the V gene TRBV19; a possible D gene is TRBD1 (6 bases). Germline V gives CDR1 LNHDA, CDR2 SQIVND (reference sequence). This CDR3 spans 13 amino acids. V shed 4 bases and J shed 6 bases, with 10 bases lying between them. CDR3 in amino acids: CASSTQQGQPQHF. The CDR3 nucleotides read TGTGCCAGTAGTACCCAACAGGGTCAGCCCCAGCATTTT.

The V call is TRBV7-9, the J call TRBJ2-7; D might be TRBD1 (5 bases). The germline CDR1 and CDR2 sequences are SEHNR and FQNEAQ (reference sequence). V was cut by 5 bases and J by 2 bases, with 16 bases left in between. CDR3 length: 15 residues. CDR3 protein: CASSVTGRAPYEQYF. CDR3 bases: TGTGCCAGCAGCGTAACAGGCAGGGCTCCCTACGAGCAGTACTTC.

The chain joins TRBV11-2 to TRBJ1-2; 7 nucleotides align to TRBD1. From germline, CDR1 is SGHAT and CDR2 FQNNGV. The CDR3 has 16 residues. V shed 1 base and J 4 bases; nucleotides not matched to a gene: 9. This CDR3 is CASSLGEDRRFYGYTF. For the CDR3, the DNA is TGTGCCAGCAGCTTAGGTGAGGACAGGCGATTCTATGGCTACACCTTC.

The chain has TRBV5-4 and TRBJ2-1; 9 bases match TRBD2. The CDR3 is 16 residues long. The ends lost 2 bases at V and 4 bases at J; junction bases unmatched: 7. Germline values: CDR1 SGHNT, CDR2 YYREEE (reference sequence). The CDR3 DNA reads TGTGCCAGCAGCTTAGGTAGCGGGAGAAATTACAATGAGCAGTTCTTC. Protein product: CASSLGSGRNYNEQFF.

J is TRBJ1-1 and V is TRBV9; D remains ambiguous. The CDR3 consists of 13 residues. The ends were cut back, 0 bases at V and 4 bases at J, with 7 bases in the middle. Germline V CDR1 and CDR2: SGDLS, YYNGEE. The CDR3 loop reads CASSVAWSTEAFF. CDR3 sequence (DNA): TGTGCCAGCAGCGTAGCCTGGAGCACTGAAGCTTTCTTT.